The 27 T cell receptor beta chains below were found in one sample sequenced in a study of blood T cell repertoires in COVID-19 (dated by TCRdb to about 2020). Library preparation employed the immunoSEQ multiplex PCR assay. TCRdb limited this immuneACCESS table to in-frame rearrangements with V and J called. A share of clones is missing; checked studies link under half to unresolved V genes, and the rest is unexplained. Within this sample are around 100,000 clones, with about 87% of them counted one time only. In total, the top ten clones hold over 10% of the sample. Material: peripheral blood. These TCRs come from a human donor in a cohort sampled during active or convalescent COVID-19.

The rearrangement links TRBV13 to TRBJ2-7; 10 bases fit TRBD1. The J segment lost 3 bases and the V segment lost 5 bases, leaving 4 bases of the junction unmatched. The CDR3 consists of 14 residues. CDR1 is PRHDT, CDR2 FYEKMQ, per germline (reference sequence). CDR3: CASSLRTGGYEQYF. The CDR3, as DNA: TGTGCCAGCAGCCTCCGGACAGGGGGCTACGAGCAGTACTTC.

The chain is built from TRBV27 and TRBJ1-2, with D hard to call. This CDR3 region has 14 residues. CDR1 is MNHEY and CDR2 is SMNVEV in the germline V gene (reference sequence). The germline V and J ends were trimmed by 0 bases and 3 bases, with 8 bases remaining between them. The CDR3 here is CASSLSPGYYGYTF. CDR3 nucleotide sequence: TGTGCCAGCAGTTTATCGCCGGGTTACTATGGCTACACCTTC.

This sequence joins TRBV2 and TRBJ2-3; maybe TRBD2 (6 bases). Trimming removed 4 bases from V and 0 bases from J, with 8 bases in between. There are 14 residues in the CDR3. The germline V gene encodes CDR1 SNHLY and CDR2 FYNNEI. The CDR3 is CASSGAGSTDTQYF. The DNA of the CDR3 is TGTGCCAGCAGTGGGGCGGGGAGCACAGATACGCAGTATTTT. The full variable domain, rest sourced from reference TRBV2 and TRBJ2-3, is EPEVTQTPSHQVTQMGQEVILRCVPISNHLYFYWYRQILGQKVEFLVSFYNNEISEKSEIFDDQFSVERPDGSNFTLKIRSTKLEDSAMYFCASSGAGSTDTQYFGPGTRLTVL.

V usage is TRBV30 and J usage is TRBJ1-2, with D hard to call. Germline V gene data show CDR1 as GTSNPN and CDR2 as SVGIG (reference sequence). Trimming left V 0 bases short and J 5 bases short, with 10 bases between. CDR3 length equals 13 residues. The CDR3 here is CAWSVRIPYGYTF. In nucleotides, the CDR3 is TGTGCCTGGAGTGTCCGTATCCCTTATGGCTACACCTTC.

The rearrangement links TRBV10-3 to TRBJ2-7; 7 bases line up with TRBD1. Germline V gene sequence: CDR1 ENHRY, CDR2 SYGVKD. With V trimmed by 6 bases and J by 4 bases, 3 bases remained unmatched. The CDR3 is 12 amino acids. CDR3 region: CAISQQGYEQYF. CDR3 nucleotide sequence: TGTGCCATCAGCCAACAGGGGTACGAGCAGTACTTC.

The gene calls are TRBV5-1 and TRBJ1-5, with no clear D. CDR1 is SGHRS, CDR2 YFSETQ, per germline. The CDR3 consists of 15 residues. Trimming cost V 0 bases and J 0 bases, with 7 bases left between them. CDR3 DNA sequence: TGCGCCAGCAGCTTGGGAGATAATAGCAATCAGCCCCAGCATTTT. The encoded protein is CASSLGDNSNQPQHF.

The chain carries TRBV5-1 and TRBJ2-3; 13 bases align to TRBD2. The CDR3 is 15 residues long. Germline V lookup: CDR1 SGHRS, CDR2 YFSETQ. J was trimmed by 3 bases and V by 4 bases; bases with no gene match: 2. Here the CDR3 DNA reads TGCGCCAGCAGCGAACTAGCGGGGGGGACAGATACGCAGTATTTT. Translated: CASSELAGGTDTQYF.

The chain combines TRBV4-3 with TRBJ2-3, with TRBD2 matching 9 bases. The V segment lost 2 bases and the J segment 0 bases; nucleotides outside the gene matches: 6. Germline V gene lookup returns CDR1 LGHNA and CDR2 YSLEER. The CDR3 extends over 17 amino acids. CDR3 sequence (DNA): TGCGCCAGCAGCCAACAGCGGGGGGCCTATAGCACAGATACGCAGTATTTT. Translated, it gives CASSQQRGAYSTDTQYF.

In regard to this clone: Additional DNA sequences in this sample encode the identical CDR3. The chain recombines TRBV11-1 with TRBJ2-1; D uncertain. Trimming cost V 0 bases and J 4 bases, with 4 bases left between them. Germline V gene sequence: CDR1 SGHAT, CDR2 FQDESV (reference sequence). The CDR3 runs to 13 residues. The CDR3: CASSLAGYNEQFF. CDR3 coding DNA: TGTGCCAGCAGCTTAGCCGGTTACAATGAGCAGTTCTTC.

The V gene is TRBV24-1, the J gene TRBJ1-5; D not certain. The germline V gene has CDR1 KGHDR and CDR2 SFDVKD. The CDR3 extends over 16 amino acids. V gave up 4 bases and J gave up 0 bases, with 12 bases separating them. The DNA for the CDR3 is TGTGCCACCAGTGACCCGGGAGAGGATAGCAATCAGCCCCAGCATTTT. This gives the protein CATSDPGEDSNQPQHF.

This sequence joins TRBV9 and TRBJ1-2; no definite D call. The CDR3 is made up of 11 amino acids. The germline V gene has CDR1 SGDLS and CDR2 YYNGEE. The V end was cut by 6 bases, the J end by 3 bases, with 6 bases between. CDR3 loop: CASMRDYGYTF. Written as DNA, the CDR3 is TGTGCCAGCATGAGGGACTATGGCTACACCTTC. The full variable domain, with the rest looked up from reference TRBV9 and TRBJ1-2, is DSGVTQTPKHLITATGQRVTLRCSPRSGDLSVYWYQQSLDQGLQFLIQYYNGEERAKGNILERFSAQQFPDLHSELNLSSLELGDSALYFCASMRDYGYTFGSGTRLTVV.

V usage is TRBV28 and J usage is TRBJ2-1; 8 bases are a match to TRBD2. The germline CDR1 and CDR2 sequences are MDHEN and SYDVKM. V dropped 4 bases and J dropped 9; count of bases not matched to a gene: 14. The CDR3 is 16 amino acids. In nucleotides, the CDR3 is TGTGCCAGCAGTTCCTCCAGTGCCGGGGGGGTGATTGAGCAGTTCTTC. Translation: CASSSSSAGGVIEQFF.

The V and J genes are TRBV10-2 and TRBJ2-1; 10 bases line up with TRBD2. Germline assignment: CDR1 WSHSY and CDR2 SAAADI. CDR3 size: 16 residues. J lost 3 bases, V lost 7 bases, and 9 bases had no gene match. The CDR3 nucleotides read TGCGCCAGCAACAGCGGGGGGGCGAATAGCTACAATGAGCAGTTCTTC. Translated: CASNSGGANSYNEQFF.

The DNA for the CDR3 is TGTGCCAGCAGTTTCCTAGCGGGGGGAGGAAATGAGCAGTTCTTC. Translated, it gives CASSFLAGGGNEQFF. The rearrangement uses TRBV28 and TRBJ2-1; 11 bases agree with TRBD2. This CDR3 is 15 amino acids long. Per germline, CDR1 MDHEN and CDR2 SYDVKM. Trimming at V came to 3 bases and at J to 7 bases, leaving 5 bases not matched to a gene.

This clone appeared a single time. The rearrangement links TRBV3-1 (or the pseudogene TRBV3-2) to TRBJ2-3, with unresolved D. Germline V CDR1 and CDR2: LGHDT, YNNKEL (reference sequence). V shed 1 base and J shed 1 base, with 6 bases lying between them. This CDR3 is built from 14 residues. This CDR3 reads CASSQVSGTDTQYF. CDR3 coding DNA: TGTGCCAGCAGCCAAGTGTCGGGCACAGATACGCAGTATTTT.

The rearrangement links TRBV7-2 to TRBJ1-2; D may be TRBD1 (5 bases). This CDR3 has 13 amino acids. Germline CDR1 SGHTA, CDR2 FQGNSA. V shed 1 base and J shed 6 bases, with 9 bases lying between them. CDR3 residues: CASSLGAGDGYTF. The CDR3 DNA follows: TGTGCCAGCAGCTTAGGGGCGGGGGATGGCTACACCTTC.

The chain links TRBV6-2 or TRBV6-3 to TRBJ2-5, with 7 bases identical to TRBD2. Losses at the gene ends were 5 bases for V and 3 bases for J; bases not matched to a gene: 9. The CDR3 runs 15 residues. Germline V CDR1 and CDR2: MNHEY, SVGEGT. The CDR3 reads CASSQGLTAKETQYF. The CDR3 DNA sequence: TGTGCCAGCAGTCAGGGACTAACAGCGAAAGAGACCCAGTACTTC.

The genes are TRBV6-5 and TRBJ2-5, with TRBD2 identical over 15 bases. The junction had 13 bases not matched to a gene; V was cut back by 8 bases and J by 12 bases. Germline V gene lookup returns CDR1 MNHEY and CDR2 SVGAGI. The CDR3 totals 15 residues. The CDR3 bases are TGTGCCAGCCGCACAACCGGGACTAGCGGGGGGTCGGAGTACTTC. Translating it yields CASRTTGTSGGSEYF.

This chain joins TRBV5-1 and TRBJ2-2; TRBD1 aligns across 7 bases. This CDR3 spans 14 amino acids. After removal of 4 bases from V and 6 bases from J, the junction contained 6 bases not matched to a gene. Germline-derived CDR1 and CDR2 are SGHRS and YFSETQ. The CDR3 loop reads CASSPGTVSGELFF. The CDR3 DNA reads TGCGCCAGCAGCCCCGGGACAGTTTCCGGGGAGCTGTTTTTT.

The chain links TRBV7-3 to TRBJ2-3, with a possible D match to TRBD2 (6 bases). Germline CDR1 SGHTA, CDR2 FQGTGA. Trimming stripped 2 bases from V and 2 bases from J, with 8 bases between. The CDR3 consists of 14 residues. CDR3 nucleotide sequence: TGTGCCAGCAGCTTAGGAGGGACCACAGATACGCAGTATTTT. Protein: CASSLGGTTDTQYF.

V and J are TRBV10-3 and TRBJ2-3, with 9 bases fitting TRBD2. Trimming cost V 3 bases and J 9 bases; bases outside gene matches: 10. Germline CDR1 and CDR2: ENHRY and SYGVKD. The CDR3 has 15 residues. The CDR3: CAISEGDSSGATQYF. The CDR3 nucleotides read TGTGCCATCAGTGAAGGGGACTCTAGCGGGGCCACGCAGTATTTT.

This clone was recorded only once. V and J are TRBV5-4 and TRBJ2-3, with D perhaps TRBD2 (5 bases). The CDR3 covers 15 residues. Germline values: CDR1 SGHNT, CDR2 YYREEE (reference sequence). V was pared by 2 bases and J by 4 bases, with 14 bases between. The CDR3 is CASSLPGYRADTQYF. DNA for the CDR3: TGTGCCAGCAGCTTACCGGGATATCGGGCAGATACGCAGTATTTT.

V is TRBV19 and J is TRBJ2-7, with 12 bases aligning to TRBD1. Germline V CDR1 and CDR2: LNHDA, SQIVND (reference sequence). The V gene end was trimmed by 5 bases and the J gene end by 4 bases; junction bases not matched to a gene: 9. This CDR3 comprises 16 residues. The CDR3: CASSARPGQGAYEQYF. CDR3 DNA: TGTGCCAGTAGTGCAAGACCGGGACAGGGGGCTTACGAGCAGTACTTC.

This clone occurred once. The genes are TRBV24-1 and TRBJ1-5; D is undetermined. The germline V gene has CDR1 KGHDR and CDR2 SFDVKD. V was trimmed by 2 bases and J by 7 bases, leaving 5 bases between them. The CDR3 has 12 amino acids. The CDR3: CATSDSRQPQHF. The CDR3 DNA reads TGTGCCACCAGTGATTCTCGGCAGCCCCAGCATTTT.

V and J are TRBV29-1 and TRBJ1-2; 9 positions match TRBD1. J gave up 5 bases and V 6 bases, and 10 bases lay outside the gene matches. The CDR3 loop spans 14 amino acids. Germline CDR1 SQVTM, CDR2 ANQGSEA. The CDR3 DNA is TGCAGCGTCGAGACCGCCGGGACAGGGTATGGCTACACCTTC. Its protein product is CSVETAGTGYGYTF.

The V and J genes are TRBV5-1 and TRBJ2-3, with D tentatively TRBD1 (5 bases). Germline loops: CDR1 SGHRS, CDR2 YFSETQ. V was clipped by 0 bases and J by 6 bases, with 14 bases between them. CDR3 length: 15 amino acids. CDR3 sequence (DNA): TGCGCCAGCAGCTTGGATGCAGGGTCCAGGGATACGCAGTATTTT. It encodes CASSLDAGSRDTQYF.

This chain uses TRBV5-4 with TRBJ2-7; TRBD2 matches at 12 bases. The CDR3 runs 13 residues. Looked up from germline, CDR1 is SGHNT and CDR2 is YYREEE (reference sequence). Germline trimming cut 9 bases from V and 3 bases from J; bases unmatched to any gene: 4. The CDR3 reads CATSSGGVYEQYF. DNA of the CDR3: TGTGCCACATCTAGCGGGGGGGTCTACGAGCAGTACTTC.